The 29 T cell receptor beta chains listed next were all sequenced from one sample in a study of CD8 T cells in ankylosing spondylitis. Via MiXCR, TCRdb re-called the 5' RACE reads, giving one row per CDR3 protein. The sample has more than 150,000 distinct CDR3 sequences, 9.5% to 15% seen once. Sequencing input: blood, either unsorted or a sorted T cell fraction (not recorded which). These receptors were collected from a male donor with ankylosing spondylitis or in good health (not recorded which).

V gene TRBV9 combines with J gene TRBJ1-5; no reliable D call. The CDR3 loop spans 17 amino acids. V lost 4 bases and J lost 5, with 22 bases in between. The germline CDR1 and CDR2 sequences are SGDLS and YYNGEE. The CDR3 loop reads CASSPGPRNWVDQPQHF. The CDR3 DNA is TGTGCCAGCAGCCCGGGCCCAAGAAACTGGGTGGATCAGCCCCAGCATTTT.

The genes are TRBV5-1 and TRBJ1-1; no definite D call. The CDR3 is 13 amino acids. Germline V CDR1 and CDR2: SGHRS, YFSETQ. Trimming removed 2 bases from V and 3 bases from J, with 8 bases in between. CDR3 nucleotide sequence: TGCGCCAGCAGCTTAGGAACTTACACTGAAGCTTTCTTT. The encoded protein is CASSLGTYTEAFF.

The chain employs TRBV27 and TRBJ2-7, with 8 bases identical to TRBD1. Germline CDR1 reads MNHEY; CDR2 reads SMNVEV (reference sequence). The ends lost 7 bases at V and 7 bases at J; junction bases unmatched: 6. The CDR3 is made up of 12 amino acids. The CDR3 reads CASKAGGREQYF. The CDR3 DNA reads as TGTGCCAGCAAAGCAGGGGGCCGAGAGCAGTACTTC.

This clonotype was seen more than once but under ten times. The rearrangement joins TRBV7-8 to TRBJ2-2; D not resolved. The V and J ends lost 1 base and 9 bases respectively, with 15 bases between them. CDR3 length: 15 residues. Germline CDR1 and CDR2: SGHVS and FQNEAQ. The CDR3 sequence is CASSLEHQQRRELFF. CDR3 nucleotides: TGTGCCAGCAGCTTAGAACACCAACAAAGGAGGGAGCTGTTTTTT.

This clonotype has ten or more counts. The CDR3: CASSLRPRSTDTQYF. DNA for the CDR3: TGTGCCAGCAGTTTAAGGCCCCGCAGCACAGATACGCAGTATTTT. The chain carries TRBV12-3 or TRBV12-4 and TRBJ2-3; no definite D call. This CDR3 contains 15 residues. Trimming took off 2 bases at V and 0 bases at J, with 9 bases between the two ends.

DNA for the CDR3: TGTGCCAGCAGCTTAGCGGCCAACTTCCAGTACTTC. Translation gives CASSLAANFQYF. The genes are TRBV7-6 and TRBJ2-5, with D unresolved. CDR3 length equals 12 residues. CDR1 and CDR2 (germline): SGHVS, FNYEAQ. Between the trimmed V and J ends, which lost 0 bases and 10 bases, there was a span of 9 bases. Drawing the rest from reference TRBV7-6 and TRBJ2-5, the complete variable domain is GAGVSQSPRYKVTKRGQDVALRCDPISGHVSLYWYRQALGQGPEFLTYFNYEAQQDKSGLPNDRFSAERPEGSISTLTIQRTEQRDSAMYRCASSLAANFQYFGPGTRLLVL.

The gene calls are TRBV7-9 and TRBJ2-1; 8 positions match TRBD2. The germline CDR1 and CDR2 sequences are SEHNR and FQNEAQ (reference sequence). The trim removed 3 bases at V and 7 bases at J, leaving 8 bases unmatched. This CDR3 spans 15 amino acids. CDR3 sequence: CASSFVGLAENEQFF. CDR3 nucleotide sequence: TGTGCCAGCAGCTTTGTAGGACTAGCTGAGAATGAGCAGTTCTTC.

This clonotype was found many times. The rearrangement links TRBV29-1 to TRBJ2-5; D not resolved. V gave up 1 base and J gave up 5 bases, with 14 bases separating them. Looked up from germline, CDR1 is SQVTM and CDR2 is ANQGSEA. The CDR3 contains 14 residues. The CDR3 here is CSVEVTQYGETQYF. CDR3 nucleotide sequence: TGCAGCGTTGAAGTTACCCAGTACGGCGAGACCCAGTACTTC.

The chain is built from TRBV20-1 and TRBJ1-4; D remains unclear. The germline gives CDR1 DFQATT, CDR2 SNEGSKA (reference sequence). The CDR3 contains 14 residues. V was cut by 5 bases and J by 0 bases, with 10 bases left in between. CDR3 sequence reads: CSAGQTSTNEKLFF. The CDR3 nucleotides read TGCAGTGCTGGTCAGACGTCAACTAATGAAAAACTGTTTTTT.

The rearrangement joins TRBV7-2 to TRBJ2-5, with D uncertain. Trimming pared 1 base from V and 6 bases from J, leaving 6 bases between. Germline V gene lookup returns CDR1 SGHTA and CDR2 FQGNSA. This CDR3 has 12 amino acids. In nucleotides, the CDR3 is TGTGCCAGCAGCTTAGACGAAAAGACCCAGTACTTC. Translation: CASSLDEKTQYF.

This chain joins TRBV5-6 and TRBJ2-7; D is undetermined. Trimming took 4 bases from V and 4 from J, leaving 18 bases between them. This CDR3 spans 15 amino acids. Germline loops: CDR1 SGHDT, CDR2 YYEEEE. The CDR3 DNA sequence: TGTGCCAGCAGCCTCTTGCGAACTACACGGTACGAGCAGTACTTC. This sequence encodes CASSLLRTTRYEQYF. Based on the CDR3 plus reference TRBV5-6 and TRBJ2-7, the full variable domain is DAGVTQSPTHLIKTRGQQVTLRCSPKSGHDTVSWYQQALGQGPQFIFQYYEEEERQRGNFPDRFSGHQFPNYSSELNVNALLLGDSALYLCASSLLRTTRYEQYFGPGTRLTVT.

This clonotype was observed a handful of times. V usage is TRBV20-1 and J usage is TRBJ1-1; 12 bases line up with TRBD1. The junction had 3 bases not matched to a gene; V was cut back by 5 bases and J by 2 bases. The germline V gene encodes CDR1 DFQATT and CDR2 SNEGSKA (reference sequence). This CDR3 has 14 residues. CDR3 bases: TGCAGTGCTTTCGGGACAGGGGGCAACACTGAAGCTTTCTTT. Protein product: CSAFGTGGNTEAFF.

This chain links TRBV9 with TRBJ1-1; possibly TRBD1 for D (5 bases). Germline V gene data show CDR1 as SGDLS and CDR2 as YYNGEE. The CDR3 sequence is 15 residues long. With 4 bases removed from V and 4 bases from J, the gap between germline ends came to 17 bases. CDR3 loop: CASSPSGGTGTEAFF. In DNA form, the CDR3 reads TGTGCCAGCAGCCCTAGCGGGGGGACGGGCACTGAAGCTTTCTTT.

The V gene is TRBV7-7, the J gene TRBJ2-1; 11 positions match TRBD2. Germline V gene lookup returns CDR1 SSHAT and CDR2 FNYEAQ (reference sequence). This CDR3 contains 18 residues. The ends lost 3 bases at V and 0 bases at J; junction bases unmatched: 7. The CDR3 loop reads CASSFGLAGFSSYNEQFF. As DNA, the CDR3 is TGTGCCAGCAGCTTTGGACTAGCGGGCTTCAGCTCCTACAATGAGCAGTTCTTC.

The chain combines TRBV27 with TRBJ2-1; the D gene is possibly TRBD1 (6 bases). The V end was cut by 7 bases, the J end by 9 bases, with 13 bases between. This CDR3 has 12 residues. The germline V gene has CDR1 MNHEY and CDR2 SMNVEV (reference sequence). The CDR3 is CASTQGTAEQFF. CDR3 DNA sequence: TGTGCCAGCACCCAGGGGACGGCTGAGCAGTTCTTC.

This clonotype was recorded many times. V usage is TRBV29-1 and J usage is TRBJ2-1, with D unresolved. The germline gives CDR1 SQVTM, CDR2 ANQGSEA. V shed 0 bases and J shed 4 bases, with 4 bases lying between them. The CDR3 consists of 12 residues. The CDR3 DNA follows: TGCAGCGTTGAAGAGGTGTACAATGAGCAGTTCTTC. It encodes CSVEEVYNEQFF.

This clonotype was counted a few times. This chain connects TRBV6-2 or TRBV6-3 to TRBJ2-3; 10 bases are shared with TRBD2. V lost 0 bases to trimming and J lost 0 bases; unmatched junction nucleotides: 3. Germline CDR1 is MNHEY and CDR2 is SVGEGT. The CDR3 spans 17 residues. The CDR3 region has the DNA TGTGCCAGCAGTTACTCCCCTAGCGGGGGCAGCACAGATACGCAGTATTTT. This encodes CASSYSPSGGSTDTQYF.

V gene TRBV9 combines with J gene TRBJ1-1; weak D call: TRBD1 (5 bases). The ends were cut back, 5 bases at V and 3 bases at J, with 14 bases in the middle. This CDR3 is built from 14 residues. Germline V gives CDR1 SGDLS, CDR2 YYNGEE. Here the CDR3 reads CASRGGGGDTEAFF. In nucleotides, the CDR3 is TGTGCCAGCAGGGGCGGGGGAGGGGACACTGAAGCTTTCTTT.

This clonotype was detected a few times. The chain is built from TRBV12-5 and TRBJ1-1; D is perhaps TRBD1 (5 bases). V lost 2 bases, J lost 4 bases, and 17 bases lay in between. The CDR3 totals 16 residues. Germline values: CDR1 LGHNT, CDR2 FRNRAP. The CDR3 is CASGLPVTDVGTEAFF. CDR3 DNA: TGTGCTAGTGGTTTGCCCGTGACAGATGTCGGCACTGAAGCTTTCTTT.

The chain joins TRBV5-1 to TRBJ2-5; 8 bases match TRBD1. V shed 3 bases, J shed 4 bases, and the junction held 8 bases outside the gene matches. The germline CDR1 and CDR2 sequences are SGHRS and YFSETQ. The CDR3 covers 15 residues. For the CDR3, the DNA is TGCGCCAGCAGCTGGAATGGACAGGGAGGAGAGACCCAGTACTTC. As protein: CASSWNGQGGETQYF.

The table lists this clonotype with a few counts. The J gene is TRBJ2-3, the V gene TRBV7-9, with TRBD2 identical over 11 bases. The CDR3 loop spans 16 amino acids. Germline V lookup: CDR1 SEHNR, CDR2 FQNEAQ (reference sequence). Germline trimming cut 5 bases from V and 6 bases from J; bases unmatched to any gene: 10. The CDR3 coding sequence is TGTGCCAGCAGCCCAAAGGCGACTAGCGGGGTGGATACGCAGTATTTT. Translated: CASSPKATSGVDTQYF.

CDR3 in DNA: TGTGCCAGCAGCCAATCGGACGGCGTCTCCTACGAGCAGTACTTC. This sequence encodes CASSQSDGVSYEQYF. This chain uses TRBV7-9 with TRBJ2-7; D gene unclear. The CDR3 is made up of 15 amino acids. Trimming took 5 bases from V and 0 from J, leaving 14 bases between them. Germline loops: CDR1 SEHNR, CDR2 FQNEAQ (reference sequence).

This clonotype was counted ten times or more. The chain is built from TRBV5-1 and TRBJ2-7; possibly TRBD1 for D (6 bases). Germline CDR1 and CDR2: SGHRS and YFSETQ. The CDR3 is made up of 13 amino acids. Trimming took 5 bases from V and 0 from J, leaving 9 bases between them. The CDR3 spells CASRPDSSYEQYF. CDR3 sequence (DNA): TGCGCCAGCAGACCGGACAGCTCCTACGAGCAGTACTTC.

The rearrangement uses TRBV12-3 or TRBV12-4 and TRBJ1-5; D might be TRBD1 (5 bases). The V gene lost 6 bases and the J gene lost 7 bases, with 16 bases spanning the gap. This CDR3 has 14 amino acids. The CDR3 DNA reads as TGTGCCAGCAGCCCGGGGGTCTTGGGGCAGCCCCAGCATTTT. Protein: CASSPGVLGQPQHF.

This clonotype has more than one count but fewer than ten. The chain's CDR3 is CASSLEQRYEQYF. In DNA form, the CDR3 reads TGCGCCAGCAGCTTGGAACAGCGCTACGAGCAGTACTTC. V gene TRBV5-1 combines with J gene TRBJ2-7; D is undetermined. From germline, CDR1 is SGHRS and CDR2 YFSETQ. The length of the CDR3 is 13 residues. Trimming took off 0 bases at V and 3 bases at J, with 7 bases between the two ends.

DNA for the CDR3: TGCAGTGCTAGATCTCCGACTAGCGGGGCCTACAATGAGCAGTTCTTC. This gives the protein CSARSPTSGAYNEQFF. The chain links TRBV20-1 to TRBJ2-1; 11 bases are a match to TRBD2. The CDR3 is made up of 16 amino acids. Germline CDR1 reads DFQATT; CDR2 reads SNEGSKA (reference sequence). With V trimmed by 2 bases and J by 2 bases, 5 bases remained unmatched.

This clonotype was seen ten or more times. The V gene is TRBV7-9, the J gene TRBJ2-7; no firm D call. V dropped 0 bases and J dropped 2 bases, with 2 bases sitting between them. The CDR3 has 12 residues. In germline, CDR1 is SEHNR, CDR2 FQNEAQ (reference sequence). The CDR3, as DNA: TGTGCCAGCAGCTTAGCTACCTACGAGCAGTACTTC. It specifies CASSLATYEQYF.

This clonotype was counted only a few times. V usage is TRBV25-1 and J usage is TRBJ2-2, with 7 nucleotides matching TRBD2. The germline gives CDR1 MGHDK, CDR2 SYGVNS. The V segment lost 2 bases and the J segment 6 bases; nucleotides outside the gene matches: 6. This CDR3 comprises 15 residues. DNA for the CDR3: TGTGCCAGCAGTGAAGGACTAGGACTCTCCGGGGAGCTGTTTTTT. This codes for CASSEGLGLSGELFF.

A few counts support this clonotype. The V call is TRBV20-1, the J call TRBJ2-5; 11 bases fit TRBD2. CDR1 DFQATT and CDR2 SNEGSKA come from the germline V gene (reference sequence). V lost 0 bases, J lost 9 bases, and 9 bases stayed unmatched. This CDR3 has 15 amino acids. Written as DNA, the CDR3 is TGCAGTGCTAGAGATGGGGGACTAGCGGCCTTGGCCCAGTACTTC. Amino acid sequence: CSARDGGLAALAQYF.